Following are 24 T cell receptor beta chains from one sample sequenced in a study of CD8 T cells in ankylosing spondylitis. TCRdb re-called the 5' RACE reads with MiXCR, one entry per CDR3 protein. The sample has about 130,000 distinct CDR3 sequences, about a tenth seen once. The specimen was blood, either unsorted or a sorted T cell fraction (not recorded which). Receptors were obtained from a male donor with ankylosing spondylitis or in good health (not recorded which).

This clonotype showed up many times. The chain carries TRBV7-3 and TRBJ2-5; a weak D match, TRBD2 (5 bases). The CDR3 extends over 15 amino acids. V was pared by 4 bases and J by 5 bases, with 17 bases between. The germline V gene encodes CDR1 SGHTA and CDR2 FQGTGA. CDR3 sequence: CASSSIGSSGETQYF. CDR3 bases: TGTGCCAGCAGCTCAATAGGGAGTTCTGGGGAGACCCAGTACTTC.

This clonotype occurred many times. This CDR3 reads CSAGDLAGQFF. The CDR3 DNA sequence: TGCAGTGCGGGAGACTTGGCTGGGCAGTTCTTC. V and J are TRBV20-1 and TRBJ2-1, with D possibly matching TRBD2 (5 bases). The CDR3 is made up of 11 amino acids. CDR1 DFQATT and CDR2 SNEGSKA come from the germline V gene (reference sequence). V shed 6 bases and J shed 12 bases, with 15 bases lying between them.

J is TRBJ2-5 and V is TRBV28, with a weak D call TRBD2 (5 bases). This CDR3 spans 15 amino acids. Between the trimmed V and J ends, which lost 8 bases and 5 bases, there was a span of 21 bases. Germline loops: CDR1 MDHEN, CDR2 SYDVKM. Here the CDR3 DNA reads TGTGCCAGCCTCAGTCGGCGGGTCCTACACGAGACCCAGTACTTC. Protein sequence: CASLSRRVLHETQYF.

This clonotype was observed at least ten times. CDR3 protein: CASSPDRGDTQYF. DNA for the CDR3: TGTGCCAGCAGCCCGGACCGGGGAGATACGCAGTATTTT. V gene TRBV7-2 combines with J gene TRBJ2-3, with D possibly being TRBD2 (5 bases). Trimming stripped 5 bases from V and 5 bases from J, with 11 bases between. The CDR3 covers 13 residues. Looked up from germline, CDR1 is SGHTA and CDR2 is FQGNSA.

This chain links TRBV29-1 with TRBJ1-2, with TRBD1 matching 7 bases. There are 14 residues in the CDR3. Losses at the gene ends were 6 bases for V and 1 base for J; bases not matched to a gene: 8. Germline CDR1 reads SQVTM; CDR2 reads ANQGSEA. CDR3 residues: CSVGTGTDNYGYTF. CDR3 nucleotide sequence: TGCAGCGTGGGGACCGGGACAGATAACTATGGCTACACCTTC.

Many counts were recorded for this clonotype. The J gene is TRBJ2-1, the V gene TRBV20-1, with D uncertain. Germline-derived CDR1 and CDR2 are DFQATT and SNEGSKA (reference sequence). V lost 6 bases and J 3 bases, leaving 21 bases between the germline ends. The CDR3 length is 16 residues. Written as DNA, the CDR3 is TGCAGTGCGCCAGTGGTCGGGCCAAGGGACTACAATGAGCAGTTCTTC. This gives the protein CSAPVVGPRDYNEQFF.

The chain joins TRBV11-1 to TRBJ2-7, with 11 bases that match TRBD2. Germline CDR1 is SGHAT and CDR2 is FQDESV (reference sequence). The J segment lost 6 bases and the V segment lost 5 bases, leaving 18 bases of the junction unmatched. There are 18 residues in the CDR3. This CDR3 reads CASSGSGRARFVVGEQYF. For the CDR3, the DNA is TGTGCCAGCAGCGGTAGCGGGAGGGCCCGTTTTGTAGTCGGCGAGCAGTACTTC.

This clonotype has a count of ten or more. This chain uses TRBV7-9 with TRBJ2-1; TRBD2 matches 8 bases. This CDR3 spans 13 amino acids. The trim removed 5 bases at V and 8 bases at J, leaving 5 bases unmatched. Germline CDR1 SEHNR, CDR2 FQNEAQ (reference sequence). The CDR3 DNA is TGTGCCAGCAGCGCCCCAGCGGGAGATGAGCAGTTCTTC. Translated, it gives CASSAPAGDEQFF.

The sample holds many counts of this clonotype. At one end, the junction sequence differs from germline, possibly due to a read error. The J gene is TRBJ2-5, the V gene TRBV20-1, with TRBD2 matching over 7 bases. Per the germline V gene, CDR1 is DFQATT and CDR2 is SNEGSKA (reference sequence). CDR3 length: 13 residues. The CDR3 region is CSARASGKETHYF. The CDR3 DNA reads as TGCAGTGCTAGAGCTAGCGGTAAAGAGACCCATTACTTC.

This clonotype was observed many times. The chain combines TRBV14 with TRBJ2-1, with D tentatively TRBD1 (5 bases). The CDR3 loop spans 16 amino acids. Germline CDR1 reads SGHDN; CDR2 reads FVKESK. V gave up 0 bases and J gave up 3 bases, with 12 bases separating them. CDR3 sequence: CASSQDPGLYYNEQFF. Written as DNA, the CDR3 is TGTGCCAGCAGCCAAGATCCAGGGTTATACTACAATGAGCAGTTCTTC.

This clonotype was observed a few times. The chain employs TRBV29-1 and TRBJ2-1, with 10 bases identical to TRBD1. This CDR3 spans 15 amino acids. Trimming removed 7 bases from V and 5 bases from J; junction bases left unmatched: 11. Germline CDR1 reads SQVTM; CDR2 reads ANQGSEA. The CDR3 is CSADRGQGINNEQFF. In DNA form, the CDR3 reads TGCAGCGCTGACCGGGGACAGGGGATAAACAATGAGCAGTTCTTC.

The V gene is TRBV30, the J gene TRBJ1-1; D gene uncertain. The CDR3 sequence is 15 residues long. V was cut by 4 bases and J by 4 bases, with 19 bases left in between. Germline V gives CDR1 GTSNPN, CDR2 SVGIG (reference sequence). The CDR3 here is CAWTRDNFLGTEAFF. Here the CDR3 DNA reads TGTGCCTGGACCAGAGACAACTTTTTGGGCACTGAAGCTTTCTTT.

The CDR3 region is CASSKACPYEQYF. In DNA, the CDR3 is TGTGCCAGCAGCAAAGCTTGCCCCTACGAGCAGTACTTC. The chain couples TRBV21-1 to TRBJ2-7. TRBV21-1 is assigned pseudogene status. The CDR3 spans 13 residues.

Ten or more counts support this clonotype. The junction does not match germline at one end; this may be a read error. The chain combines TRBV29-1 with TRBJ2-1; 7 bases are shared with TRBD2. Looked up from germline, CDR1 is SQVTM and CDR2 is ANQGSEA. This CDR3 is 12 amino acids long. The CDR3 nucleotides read TGCAGCGTTGAAGATCTAGAGCGGGGCCCACTCTTC. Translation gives CSVEDLERGPLF.

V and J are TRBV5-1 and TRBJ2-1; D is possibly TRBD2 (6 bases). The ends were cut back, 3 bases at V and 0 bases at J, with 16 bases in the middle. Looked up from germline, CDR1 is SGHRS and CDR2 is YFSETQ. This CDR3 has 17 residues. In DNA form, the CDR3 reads TGCGCCAGCAGCTACCGCCCTAGCGACAGCTCCTACAATGAGCAGTTCTTC. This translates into CASSYRPSDSSYNEQFF. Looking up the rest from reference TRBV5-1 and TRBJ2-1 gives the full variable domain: KAGVTQTPRYLIKTRGQQVTLSCSPISGHRSVSWYQQTPGQGLQFLFEYFSETQRNKGNFPGRFSGRQFSNSRSEMNVSTLELGDSALYLCASSYRPSDSSYNEQFFGPGTRLTVL.

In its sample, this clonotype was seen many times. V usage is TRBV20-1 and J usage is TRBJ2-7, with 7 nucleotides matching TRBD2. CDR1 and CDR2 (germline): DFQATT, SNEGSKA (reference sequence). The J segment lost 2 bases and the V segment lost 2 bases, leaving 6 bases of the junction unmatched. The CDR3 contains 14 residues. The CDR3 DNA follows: TGCAGTGCTAGATTTCAGCGGGGAACCTACGAGCAGTACTTC. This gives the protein CSARFQRGTYEQYF.

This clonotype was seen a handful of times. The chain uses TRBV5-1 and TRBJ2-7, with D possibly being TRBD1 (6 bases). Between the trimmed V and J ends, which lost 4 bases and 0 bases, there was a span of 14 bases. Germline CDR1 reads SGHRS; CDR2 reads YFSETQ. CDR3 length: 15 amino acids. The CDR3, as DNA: TGCGCCAGCAGCCCCAACACAGGGAACTCCTACGAGCAGTACTTC. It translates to CASSPNTGNSYEQYF. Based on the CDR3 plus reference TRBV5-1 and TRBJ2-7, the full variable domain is KAGVTQTPRYLIKTRGQQVTLSCSPISGHRSVSWYQQTPGQGLQFLFEYFSETQRNKGNFPGRFSGRQFSNSRSEMNVSTLELGDSALYLCASSPNTGNSYEQYFGPGTRLTVT.

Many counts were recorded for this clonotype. CDR3 nucleotides: TGCGCCAGTGGTGCGACTAGCGGGAGCTGGGAGCAGTACTTC. Translated: CASGATSGSWEQYF. The J gene is TRBJ2-7, the V gene TRBV5-1; 12 positions match TRBD2. CDR3 size: 14 residues. V gave up 8 bases and J gave up 7 bases; unmatched junction bases: 10. CDR1 and CDR2 (germline): SGHRS, YFSETQ.

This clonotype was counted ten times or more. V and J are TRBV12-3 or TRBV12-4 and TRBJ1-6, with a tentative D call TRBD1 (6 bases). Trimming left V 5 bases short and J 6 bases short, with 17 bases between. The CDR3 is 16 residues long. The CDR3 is CASSTSTGWFNSPLHF. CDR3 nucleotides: TGTGCCAGCAGTACCTCAACAGGGTGGTTTAATTCACCCCTCCACTTT.

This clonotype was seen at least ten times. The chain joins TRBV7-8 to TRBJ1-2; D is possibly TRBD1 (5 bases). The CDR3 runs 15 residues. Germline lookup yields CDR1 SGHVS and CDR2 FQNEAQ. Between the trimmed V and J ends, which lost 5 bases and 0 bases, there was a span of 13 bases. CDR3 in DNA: TGTGCCAGCAGCCCGAGACAGAGCACTAACTATGGCTACACCTTC. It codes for CASSPRQSTNYGYTF.

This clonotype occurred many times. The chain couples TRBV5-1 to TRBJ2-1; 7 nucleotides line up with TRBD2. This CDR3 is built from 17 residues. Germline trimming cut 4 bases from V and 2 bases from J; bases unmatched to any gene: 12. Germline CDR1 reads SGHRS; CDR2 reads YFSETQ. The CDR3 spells CASSPREMGGPYNEQFF. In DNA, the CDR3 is TGCGCCAGCAGCCCTCGAGAAATGGGAGGGCCCTACAATGAGCAGTTCTTC.

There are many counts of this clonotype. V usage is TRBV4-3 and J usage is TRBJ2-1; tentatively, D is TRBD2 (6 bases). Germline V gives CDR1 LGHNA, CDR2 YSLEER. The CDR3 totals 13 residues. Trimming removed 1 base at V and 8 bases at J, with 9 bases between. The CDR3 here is CASSQGLDDEQFF. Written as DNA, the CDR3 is TGCGCCAGCAGCCAAGGACTAGACGATGAGCAGTTCTTC.

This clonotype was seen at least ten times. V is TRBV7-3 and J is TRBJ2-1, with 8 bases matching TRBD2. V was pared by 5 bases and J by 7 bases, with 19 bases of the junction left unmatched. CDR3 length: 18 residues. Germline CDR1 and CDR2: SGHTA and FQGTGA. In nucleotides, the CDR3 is TGTGCCAGCAGCCCCATTGGGACGCCCCGGGAGGGCCTTAATGAGCAGTTCTTC. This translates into CASSPIGTPREGLNEQFF. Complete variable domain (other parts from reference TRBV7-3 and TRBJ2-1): GAGVSQTPSNKVTEKGKYVELRCDPISGHTALYWYRQSLGQGPEFLIYFQGTGAADDSGLPNDRFFAVRPEGSVSTLKIQRTERGDSAVYLCASSPIGTPREGLNEQFFGPGTRLTVL.

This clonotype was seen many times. CDR3 DNA sequence: TGCAGTGCTAGACCCTGGGACGGCAACTCCTACGAGCAGTACTTC. This sequence encodes CSARPWDGNSYEQYF. This sequence joins TRBV20-1 and TRBJ2-7; perhaps D is TRBD1 or TRBD2 (5 bases each). Per germline, CDR1 DFQATT and CDR2 SNEGSKA (reference sequence). V was shortened by 2 bases and J by 0 bases, with 14 bases between the two germline ends. This CDR3 comprises 15 residues.